This is a list of T cell receptor beta chains from one sample in a study of blood T cells in healthy people across ages. TCRdb called the 5' RACE reads again in MiXCR, with one record for every CDR3 protein. The table lists about 1.4 million distinct CDR3 sequences, 59% of them singletons. The sequencing input was blood. Receptor source: a man between 18 and 29 years old in good health. Both conserved end residues are part of each CDR3. D genes are given only for firm matches. Clone size is given for some rows only: seen once, a few or many times, or a class if the clone is expanded.

D: -; V: TRBV4-2; size: -; J: TRBJ1-1; DNA: TGTGCCAGCAGCACCAGGACAGAAACGAACACTGAAGCTTTCTTT; CDR3: CASSTRTETNTEAFF
D: -; V: TRBV20-1; size: few; J: TRBJ2-2; DNA: TGCAGTGCTCCCATTGCGGGCGTGGACACCGGGGAGCTGTTTTTT; CDR3: CSAPIAGVDTGELFF
D: -; V: TRBV30; size: -; J: TRBJ1-1; DNA: TGTGCCTCTAATATCTGGGGGAAGGGGATGAACACTGAAGCTTTCTTT; CDR3: CASNIWGKGMNTEAFF
D: -; V: TRBV4-1; size: -; J: TRBJ1-4; DNA: TGCGCCAGCAGTCACACCAACGGGAATGAAAAACTGTTTTTT; CDR3: CASSHTNGNEKLFF
D: TRBD1; V: TRBV20-1; size: -; J: TRBJ1-2; DNA: TGCAGTGCTAGAGTTGAGGGGGCCACACTGATTTCTAACTATGGCTACACCTTC; CDR3: CSARVEGATLISNYGYTF
D: -; V: TRBV9; size: few; J: TRBJ2-7; DNA: TGTGCCAGCAGCCAAACAGGGACCGACGAGCAGTACTTC; CDR3: CASSQTGTDEQYF
D: -; V: TRBV10-2; size: -; J: TRBJ2-6; DNA: TGCGCCTCCCGGGACATACGAGGAAGCTCTGGGGCCAACGTCCTGACTTTC; CDR3: CASRDIRGSSGANVLTF
D: -; V: TRBV20-1; size: -; J: TRBJ1-2; DNA: TGCAGTGCTGGTGGGGACCCCGGCTACACCTTC; CDR3: CSAGGDPGYTF
D: -; V: TRBV20-1; size: -; J: TRBJ2-6; DNA: TGCAGTGCTAGAGAGGGGCAGCCTTACTCTGGGGCCAACGTCCTGACTTTC; CDR3: CSAREGQPYSGANVLTF
D: -; V: TRBV15; size: -; J: TRBJ2-1; DNA: TGTGCCACCAGCGACGGGGGCAAGGGCACCCACAATGAGCAGTTCTTC; CDR3: CATSDGGKGTHNEQFF
D: -; V: TRBV4-1; size: -; J: TRBJ2-2; DNA: TGCGCCAGCAGCCCGCAACAGGGTACCGGGGAGCTGTTTTTT; CDR3: CASSPQQGTGELFF
D: -; V: TRBV11-2; size: -; J: TRBJ1-2; DNA: TGTGCCAGCAGCACCGGGGGCGATGGCTACACCTTC; CDR3: CASSTGGDGYTF
D: TRBD1; V: TRBV6-5; size: -; J: TRBJ2-3; DNA: TGTGCCAGCAGACCTTTTTCGGACAGGCCCACAGATACGCAGTATTTT; CDR3: CASRPFSDRPTDTQYF
D: TRBD2; V: TRBV12-3/TRBV12-4; size: few; J: TRBJ2-1; DNA: TGTGCCAGCAGTCGGACTAGCGGGAGGGAGGGCTACAATGAGCAGTTCTTC; CDR3: CASSRTSGREGYNEQFF
D: -; V: TRBV6-2/TRBV6-3; size: few; J: TRBJ2-4; DNA: TGTGCCAGCAGCAGACAAGAAAACATTCAGTACTTC; CDR3: CASSRQENIQYF
D: -; V: TRBV2; size: -; J: TRBJ2-1; DNA: TGTGCCAGCACGAGGGGGAGCTCCTACAATGAGCAGTTCTTC; CDR3: CASTRGSSYNEQFF
D: TRBD2; V: TRBV4-1; size: -; J: TRBJ2-3; DNA: TGCGCCACCAAGACTAGCGGGAGCGCAGATACGCAGTATTTT; CDR3: CATKTSGSADTQYF
D: TRBD1; V: TRBV20-1; size: few; J: TRBJ2-7; DNA: TGCAGTGCTGAAGGACAGGGGGCTTCGGAGTACTTC; CDR3: CSAEGQGASEYF
D: TRBD2; V: TRBV7-6; size: -; J: TRBJ2-5; DNA: TGTGCCAGCAGCGCTCAACGGACTAGCCAAGAGACCCAGTACTTC; CDR3: CASSAQRTSQETQYF
D: -; V: TRBV20-1; size: -; J: TRBJ1-1; DNA: TGCAGTGCTAGAGATGCGGGGGGCGGAGGGGAACAATTAGAAGCTTTCTTT; CDR3: CSARDAGGGGEQLEAFF
D: -; V: TRBV30; size: -; J: TRBJ1-2; DNA: TGTGCCTGGACCGCGCCCTTGTACTCGGGTGGCTACACCTTC; CDR3: CAWTAPLYSGGYTF
D: -; V: TRBV29-1; size: few; J: TRBJ1-2; DNA: TGCAGCGTTGAAGCCCCACAAGGACCAAACTATGGCTACACCTTC; CDR3: CSVEAPQGPNYGYTF
D: -; V: TRBV2; size: -; J: TRBJ1-1; DNA: TGTGCCAGCCGCGGGGGTAGCATGAACACTGAAGCTTTCTTT; CDR3: CASRGGSMNTEAFF
D: -; V: TRBV6-5; size: -; J: TRBJ2-7; DNA: TGTGCCAGCAGAACGACTAATTCCTACGAGCAGTACTTC; CDR3: CASRTTNSYEQYF
D: -; V: TRBV15; size: -; J: TRBJ1-2; DNA: TGTGCCACTGGCACTGGGGTCCTAGCTAACTATGGCTACACCTTC; CDR3: CATGTGVLANYGYTF
D: TRBD2; V: TRBV12-3/TRBV12-4; size: -; J: TRBJ2-3; DNA: TGTGCCAGCAGTAGACTAGCGGGGGGCGCAGATACGCAGTATTTT; CDR3: CASSRLAGGADTQYF
D: -; V: TRBV15; size: -; J: TRBJ2-5; DNA: TGTGCCTTCCGCGGCGTACAAGAGACCCAGTACTTC; CDR3: CAFRGVQETQYF
D: TRBD2; V: TRBV10-3; size: few; J: TRBJ2-1; DNA: TGTGCCATCAGCACTAGCGGGCAGAGCTCCTACAATGAGCAGTTCTTC; CDR3: CAISTSGQSSYNEQFF
D: -; V: TRBV4-1; size: -; J: TRBJ1-1; DNA: TGCGCCAGCAGCGCCCCCTCACTGGGGGTGGGGACTGAAGCTTTCTTT; CDR3: CASSAPSLGVGTEAFF
D: -; V: TRBV7-9; size: -; J: TRBJ1-2; DNA: TGTGCCAGCAGCCCTGTAGGCTATGGCTACACCTTC; CDR3: CASSPVGYGYTF
D: TRBD1; V: TRBV10-3; size: -; J: TRBJ2-7; DNA: TGTGCCATCAGTAAAGCGTCAGGGGGCGAGCAGTACTTC; CDR3: CAISKASGGEQYF
D: -; V: TRBV6-2/TRBV6-3; size: once; J: TRBJ2-5; DNA: TGTGCCAGCACACTGGGGTTCCAAGAGACCCAGTACTTC; CDR3: CASTLGFQETQYF
D: -; V: TRBV13; size: -; J: TRBJ2-7; DNA: TGTGCCAGCAGCCTAGGTAGACACCACTACGAGCAGTACTTC; CDR3: CASSLGRHHYEQYF
D: -; V: TRBV6-1; size: -; J: TRBJ2-4; DNA: TGTGCCAGCAGTGAAACTCCGTCCCCGATTCAGTACTTC; CDR3: CASSETPSPIQYF
D: TRBD1; V: TRBV5-5; size: -; J: TRBJ2-7; DNA: TGTGCCAGCAGCCTCCCCTACAGGGGGCCAGACGAGCAGTACTTC; CDR3: CASSLPYRGPDEQYF
D: -; V: TRBV4-3; size: few; J: TRBJ2-5; DNA: TGCGCCAGCAGCCAAGAAGTAAGCGCCCAAGAGACCCAGTACTTC; CDR3: CASSQEVSAQETQYF
D: -; V: TRBV27; size: -; J: TRBJ2-1; DNA: TGTGCCAGCAGCTTGGGGGCGCTGGGAAATGAGCAGTTCTTC; CDR3: CASSLGALGNEQFF
D: TRBD2; V: TRBV4-1; size: -; J: TRBJ2-1; DNA: TGCGCCAGCAGCCACCTGACTAGCGGGGCCCGCTCCTACAATGAGCAGTTCTTC; CDR3: CASSHLTSGARSYNEQFF
D: -; V: TRBV5-1; size: -; J: TRBJ2-7; DNA: TGCGCCAGCAGCTTGGAATCGGATGGCGGCTACGAGCAGTACTTC; CDR3: CASSLESDGGYEQYF
D: -; V: TRBV12-3/TRBV12-4; size: once; J: TRBJ2-7; DNA: TGTGCCAGCAGTTTCTGGGTTGACGAGCAGTACTTC; CDR3: CASSFWVDEQYF
D: -; V: TRBV7-9; size: few; J: TRBJ2-1; DNA: TGTGCCAGCAGCTTAGTGACGGGCTCCAATGAGCAGTTCTTC; CDR3: CASSLVTGSNEQFF
D: TRBD1; V: TRBV6-5; size: few; J: TRBJ1-2; DNA: TGTGCCAGCAGACCAACGGGACAGGGGGCTAATCATGGCTACACCTTC; CDR3: CASRPTGQGANHGYTF
D: TRBD1; V: TRBV4-1; size: -; J: TRBJ1-2; DNA: TGCGCCAGCAGACAAGAAACAGGGGAGCACCATGGCTACACCTTC; CDR3: CASRQETGEHHGYTF
D: TRBD2; V: TRBV10-3; size: -; J: TRBJ2-3; DNA: TGTGCCATCAGCCCGCCAAGCGGGAGGAGTTTAGATACGCAGTATTTT; CDR3: CAISPPSGRSLDTQYF
D: -; V: TRBV18; size: -; J: TRBJ1-4; DNA: TGTGCCAGCTCACCTAGCCGAGCGTTTGAAAAACTGTTTTTT; CDR3: CASSPSRAFEKLFF
D: TRBD1; V: TRBV27; size: few; J: TRBJ1-2; DNA: TGTGCCAGCAGTTTAATTCCCTACTGGGACAGTGTAACGTTTGTGGGGGGCTACACCTTC; CDR3: CASSLIPYWDSVTFVGGYTF
D: -; V: TRBV2; size: -; J: TRBJ2-1; DNA: TGTGCCAGCAGTGTGGACAGTAGCTCCTACAATGAGCAGTTCTTC; CDR3: CASSVDSSSYNEQFF
D: TRBD1; V: TRBV13; size: -; J: TRBJ2-5; DNA: TGTGCCAGCAGCCCACAGACAGGGTTCCAGACCCAGTACTTC; CDR3: CASSPQTGFQTQYF
D: -; V: TRBV20-1; size: many; J: TRBJ2-5; DNA: TGCAGTGCTCCCCGGGAGACCCAGTACTTC; CDR3: CSAPRETQYF
D: TRBD1; V: TRBV28; size: -; J: TRBJ2-5; DNA: TGTGCCAGCAGGGGACAGGGGACATCCTTTGAGACCCAGTACTTC; CDR3: CASRGQGTSFETQYF
D: TRBD2; V: TRBV6-2/TRBV6-3; size: -; J: TRBJ2-3; DNA: TGTGCCAGCAGTTACTCGCTAGCGGGGTCGCATACGCAGTATTTT; CDR3: CASSYSLAGSHTQYF